This is a list of T cell receptor beta chains from one sample in a study of cytomegalovirus exposure and HLA in healthy donors. Only in-frame clones appear in the TCRdb table, and some are missing; sequencing was by immunoSEQ multiplex PCR. The sample has a few hundred thousand clones; approximately 80% are singletons. Sequenced material: PBMCs. Receptors originate from a girl aged 2 to 9 in good health and CMV-seronegative. CDR3s include the opening cysteine and the closing phenylalanine or tryptophan. D genes are given only for firm matches. Rows may omit the clone size; those that give it use once, few, many or a size class.

TRBV5-1	once	TRBJ2-7	-	12	CASSLSPGKEYF	TGCGCCAGCAGCTTGTCACCAGGGAAGGAGTACTTC
TRBV4-1	-	TRBJ2-3	TRBD1	17	CASSQRGQRTSTDTQYF	TGCGCCAGCAGCCAGAGGGGACAGCGCACTAGCACAGATACGCAGTATTTT
TRBV30	-	TRBJ1-1	TRBD1	13	CAWRGQGFTEAFF	TGTGCCTGGAGGGGACAGGGGTTCACTGAAGCTTTCTTT
TRBV13	-	TRBJ1-1	-	16	CASSLTEGPMNTEAFF	TGTGCCAGCAGCCTAACGGAGGGGCCCATGAACACTGAAGCTTTCTTT
TRBV6-5	-	TRBJ2-1	-	13	CASSYRGYNEQFF	TGTGCCAGCAGTTACCGGGGGTACAATGAGCAGTTCTTC
TRBV25-1	-	TRBJ2-5	TRBD1	13	CATRQGSGGEQYF	TGTGCCACCCGACAGGGGTCAGGAGGTGAGCAGTACTTC
TRBV30	-	TRBJ1-3	-	13	CAWSPGFGNTIYF	TGTGCCTGGAGTCCGGGGTTTGGAAACACCATATATTTT
TRBV28	-	TRBJ1-5	-	12	CASSLGLQPQHF	TGTGCCAGCAGTTTGGGGCTTCAGCCCCAGCATTTT
TRBV7-7	-	TRBJ2-7	-	13	CASSSFPGYEQYF	TGTGCCAGCAGCTCCTTTCCGGGCTACGAGCAGTACTTC
TRBV7-9	-	TRBJ2-7	TRBD1	17	CASSLLRPRDRGYEQYF	TGTGCCAGCAGCTTATTAAGGCCCCGGGACAGGGGCTACGAGCAGTACTTC
TRBV19	-	TRBJ1-2	TRBD1	17	CASSIGDLRGRVHGYTF	TGTGCCAGTAGTATCGGCGACCTAAGGGGGCGAGTCCATGGCTACACCTTC
TRBV6-5	-	TRBJ2-7	TRBD1	14	CASSQDRGGSEQYF	TGTGCCAGCAGCCAGGACAGGGGAGGTTCCGAGCAGTACTTC
TRBV5-1	-	TRBJ2-1	-	14	CASSPGVLSNEQFF	TGCGCCAGCAGCCCGGGAGTCCTTAGTAATGAGCAGTTCTTC
TRBV19	-	TRBJ1-5	TRBD1	17	CASRLQTGGFSNQPQHF	TGTGCCAGTAGACTGCAGACAGGGGGCTTTAGCAATCAGCCCCAGCATTTT
TRBV7-6	-	TRBJ2-5	-	11	CASLEEETQYF	TGTGCCAGCCTTGAGGAAGAGACCCAGTACTTC
TRBV30	-	TRBJ1-3	-	15	CAWSVGQVFGNTIYF	TGTGCCTGGAGTGTTGGGCAGGTCTTTGGAAACACCATATATTTT
TRBV28	-	TRBJ2-3	TRBD1	15	CASSWLDRGTDTQYF	TGTGCCAGCAGTTGGCTGGACAGGGGCACAGATACGCAGTATTTT
TRBV11-2	-	TRBJ2-7	-	13	CASSLVQGYEQYF	TGTGCCAGCAGCTTAGTGCAGGGATACGAGCAGTACTTC
TRBV28	-	TRBJ1-3	-	11	CASMFRYTIYF	TGTGCCAGCATGTTTCGTTACACCATATATTTT
TRBV7-9	few	TRBJ2-3	TRBD1	17	CASSSSRGQGGTDTQYF	TGTGCCAGCAGCTCGAGTCGGGGACAGGGGGGCACAGATACGCAGTATTTT
TRBV7-8	-	TRBJ2-1	TRBD2	16	CASSAQAGVSYNEQFF	TGTGCCAGCAGCGCCCAGGCGGGAGTCTCCTACAATGAGCAGTTCTTC
TRBV5-4	-	TRBJ2-7	TRBD1	14	CASSSGQEAYEQYF	TGTGCCAGCAGCTCCGGACAGGAAGCCTACGAGCAGTACTTC
TRBV6-1	-	TRBJ2-7	-	12	CASSISSYEQYF	TGTGCCAGCAGTATTAGCTCCTACGAGCAGTACTTC
TRBV5-4	-	TRBJ2-5	-	13	CASSPQGGETQYF	TGTGCCAGCAGCCCGCAGGGGGGAGAGACCCAGTACTTC
TRBV28	once	TRBJ2-7	TRBD1	14	CASVYGQGAYEQYF	TGTGCCAGCGTTTATGGGCAGGGGGCATACGAGCAGTACTTC
TRBV6-5	-	TRBJ1-4	-	16	CASSYSPQGRREKLFF	TGTGCCAGCAGTTACTCCCCCCAGGGAAGACGGGAAAAACTGTTTTTT
TRBV7-9	-	TRBJ1-2	TRBD1	16	CASSLASGTAHYGYTF	TGTGCCAGCAGCTTAGCTTCCGGGACAGCCCACTATGGCTACACCTTC
TRBV28	-	TRBJ1-2	TRBD1	13	CASRLTGVDGYTF	TGTGCCAGCAGACTGACAGGGGTGGATGGCTACACCTTC
TRBV2	-	TRBJ1-5	TRBD1	15	CASSWGQGRNQPQHF	TGTGCCAGCAGTTGGGGACAGGGACGGAATCAGCCCCAGCATTTT
TRBV2	-	TRBJ2-7	TRBD1	12	CASRGQRNEQYF	TGTGCCAGCAGGGGACAGCGCAACGAGCAGTACTTC
TRBV28	-	TRBJ2-1	-	15	CASRAQAPSYNEQFF	TGTGCCAGCAGGGCACAGGCCCCTTCATACAATGAGCAGTTCTTC
TRBV18	-	TRBJ1-3	-	15	CASSPKQGTGNTIYF	TGTGCCAGCTCACCAAAGCAGGGCACTGGAAACACCATATATTTT
TRBV2	-	TRBJ2-1	-	13	CASRTGSYNEQFF	TGTGCCAGCAGAACAGGCTCCTACAATGAGCAGTTCTTC
TRBV2	-	TRBJ2-2	-	14	CASRSAGNTGELFF	TGTGCCAGCAGATCAGCAGGGAACACCGGGGAGCTGTTTTTT
TRBV27	-	TRBJ1-5	-	16	CASSPTPGGSNQPQHF	TGTGCCAGCAGTCCGACACCCGGGGGGAGCAATCAGCCCCAGCATTTT
TRBV28	-	TRBJ1-5	-	15	CASRGYRESNQPQHF	TGTGCCAGCAGGGGATACAGGGAAAGCAATCAGCCCCAGCATTTT
TRBV28	-	TRBJ1-3	-	20	CASSLTTSRKVRRLGNTIYF	TGTGCCAGCAGTTTAACTACCTCGAGGAAGGTCCGGCGTTTAGGAAACACCATATATTTT
TRBV27	-	TRBJ2-7	-	13	CASGTMSSYEQYF	TGTGCCAGCGGGACAATGAGTTCCTACGAGCAGTACTTC
TRBV7-9	-	TRBJ2-2	TRBD2	16	CASSQSSGRVAGELFF	TGTGCCAGCAGCCAAAGCAGCGGGAGGGTCGCCGGGGAGCTGTTTTTT
TRBV10-3	-	TRBJ2-3	TRBD1	12	CAIKGQADTQYF	TGTGCCATCAAGGGACAGGCAGATACGCAGTATTTT
TRBV2	-	TRBJ1-2	-	12	CASLSPSYGYTF	TGTGCCAGCCTTTCCCCCTCCTATGGCTACACCTTC
TRBV5-6	-	TRBJ2-3	TRBD2	16	CASSPTGLASTDTQYF	TGTGCCAGCAGCCCTACGGGACTAGCGAGCACAGATACGCAGTATTTT
TRBV5-1	-	TRBJ1-2	-	16	CASSPLRQELNYGYTF	TGCGCCAGCAGCCCACTGAGACAGGAACTTAACTATGGCTACACCTTC
TRBV7-9	-	TRBJ2-1	TRBD2	14	CASSLAGGRDEQFF	TGTGCCAGCAGCTTAGCAGGAGGGAGGGATGAGCAGTTCTTC
TRBV7-9	-	TRBJ2-1	TRBD2	15	CASSFGAGAYNEQFF	TGTGCCAGCAGCTTTGGGGCGGGAGCCTACAATGAGCAGTTCTTC
TRBV6-1	-	TRBJ1-5	-	14	CASSGMISNQPQHF	TGTGCCAGCAGCGGGATGATTAGCAATCAGCCCCAGCATTTT
TRBV10-2	few	TRBJ1-4	-	14	CASSETGTNEKLFF	TGCGCCAGCAGTGAGACAGGGACCAATGAAAAACTGTTTTTT
TRBV5-8	-	TRBJ1-2	-	12	CASKVREYGYTF	TGTGCCAGCAAGGTCCGGGAGTATGGCTACACCTTC
TRBV7-9	few	TRBJ1-2	-	19	CSSSWTDQWSRIALYGYTF	TGTTCCAGCAGCTGGACTGACCAATGGAGTCGGATCGCTTTATATGGCTACACCTTC
TRBV9	-	TRBJ1-4	-	15	CASSTPGTPKEKLFF	TGTGCCAGCAGCACCCCCGGGACACCCAAGGAAAAACTGTTTTTT
TRBV10-3	once	TRBJ2-5	-	15	CAISPPGQGIETQYF	TGTGCCATCAGCCCACCGGGACAAGGGATAGAGACCCAGTACTTC
TRBV4-2	-	TRBJ1-1	-	17	CASSQEEGKRMNTEAFF	TGTGCCAGCAGCCAAGAAGAAGGAAAGCGAATGAACACTGAAGCTTTCTTT
TRBV18	-	TRBJ2-7	TRBD2	15	CASSPGTSVSYEQYF	TGTGCCAGCTCACCAGGGACTAGCGTCTCCTACGAGCAGTACTTC
TRBV6-5	-	TRBJ2-1	TRBD2	13	CASSYASGTEQFF	TGTGCCAGCAGTTACGCTAGCGGGACTGAGCAGTTCTTC
TRBV18	-	TRBJ1-2	TRBD1	17	CATSPGLDRGISNGYTF	TGTGCCACCTCACCAGGTCTGGACAGGGGAATATCGAATGGCTACACCTTC
TRBV5-8	-	TRBJ2-1	-	12	CASSLTSREQFF	TGTGCCAGCAGCCTAACTAGTCGTGAGCAGTTCTTC
TRBV19	-	TRBJ2-1	TRBD2	14	CASAIGLASNEQFF	TGTGCCAGTGCAATCGGACTAGCGTCCAATGAGCAGTTCTTC